Below, 16 T cell receptor beta chains from the same sample are listed, as sequenced in a study of cytomegalovirus exposure and HLA in healthy donors. The method was immunoSEQ multiplex PCR; TCRdb's version includes in-frame clones alone and lacks a portion of them. Of more than 85,000 clones in the sample, roughly 90% were seen once. Sequenced material: PBMCs. These receptors originate from a woman aged 25 to 39 in good health and CMV-seropositive.

This chain uses TRBV7-2 with TRBJ2-1; the match to TRBD2 covers 9 bases. There are 16 residues in the CDR3. V lost 1 base to trimming and J lost 4 bases; unmatched junction nucleotides: 5. The germline V gene has CDR1 SGHTA and CDR2 FQGNSA. The CDR3 DNA reads TGTGCCAGCAGCTTAGAGGGCGGGAGGGCATACAATGAGCAGTTCTTC. Its protein product is CASSLEGGRAYNEQFF.

As DNA, the CDR3 is TGCGCCAGCAGCCAAGAGCTGACAGGGGGTGAGACCCAGTACTTC. Translating it yields CASSQELTGGETQYF. The chain links TRBV4-1 to TRBJ2-5, with TRBD1 matching 9 bases. There are 15 residues in the CDR3. V lost 0 bases to trimming and J lost 5 bases; unmatched junction nucleotides: 4. Per the germline V gene, CDR1 is MGHRA and CDR2 is YSYEKL.

This chain links TRBV2 with TRBJ2-5, with 8 nucleotides matching TRBD1. The germline V gene has CDR1 SNHLY and CDR2 FYNNEI. V was clipped by 11 bases and J by 5 bases; unmatched bases: 10. This CDR3 contains 13 residues. The CDR3 nucleotides are TGTGCCGCACGGACAGGGCTAAGGGAGACCCAGTACTTC. Its translation: CAARTGLRETQYF.

The chain links TRBV5-1 to TRBJ2-5, with D tentatively TRBD1 (6 bases). There are 14 residues in the CDR3. V shed 2 bases and J shed 5 bases, with 13 bases lying between them. CDR1 and CDR2 (germline): SGHRS, YFSETQ. CDR3 loop: CASSLAGAEETQYF. The CDR3, as DNA: TGCGCCAGCAGCTTAGCAGGGGCGGAGGAGACCCAGTACTTC.

CDR3 in amino acids: CATSDAGGNQPQHF. In nucleotides, the CDR3 is TGTGCCACCTCCGACGCGGGCGGGAATCAGCCCCAGCATTTT. This chain joins TRBV10-3 and TRBJ1-5, with no clear D. Germline V gene data show CDR1 as ENHRY and CDR2 as SYGVKD. V lost 10 bases and J 4 bases, leaving 17 bases between the germline ends. The CDR3 is 14 residues long.

The chain carries TRBV27 and TRBJ2-1; no firm D call. The germline CDR1 and CDR2 sequences are MNHEY and SMNVEV (reference sequence). CDR3 length: 12 amino acids. V dropped 4 bases and J dropped 15 bases, with 16 bases sitting between them. CDR3 sequence: CASSYPGSIVFF. The DNA for the CDR3 is TGTGCCAGCAGTTACCCCGGGTCTATCGTGTTCTTC.

The V call is TRBV5-4, the J call TRBJ2-7; D perhaps matches TRBD1 (6 bases). The V gene's germline CDR1 is SGHNT and CDR2 YYREEE (reference sequence). The CDR3 loop spans 14 amino acids. The V end was cut by 0 bases, the J end by 2 bases, with 9 bases between. The CDR3 DNA sequence: TGTGCCAGCAGCTTGGGGACAGAAACCTACGAGCAGTACTTC. This sequence encodes CASSLGTETYEQYF.

This chain links TRBV5-1 with TRBJ2-1; D perhaps matches TRBD1 (6 bases). CDR3 size: 16 residues. Between the trimmed V and J ends, which lost 0 bases and 4 bases, there was a span of 14 bases. Germline V CDR1 and CDR2: SGHRS, YFSETQ. Written as DNA, the CDR3 is TGCGCCAGCAGCTTGGTTGTGGGGGCGACGTACAATGAGCAGTTCTTC. It codes for CASSLVVGATYNEQFF.

The chain uses TRBV19 and TRBJ2-1; 13 bases map to TRBD2. The CDR3 is made up of 15 amino acids. Germline V gives CDR1 LNHDA, CDR2 SQIVND (reference sequence). The V gene end was trimmed by 4 bases and the J gene end by 4 bases; junction bases not matched to a gene: 1. The DNA for the CDR3 is TGTGCCAGTAGTACGACTAGCGGGGGGTACAATGAGCAGTTCTTC. Protein product: CASSTTSGGYNEQFF.

The chain employs TRBV7-9 and TRBJ2-1, with 7 bases aligning to TRBD1. V dropped 5 bases and J dropped 3; count of bases not matched to a gene: 4. There are 14 residues in the CDR3. Germline values: CDR1 SEHNR, CDR2 FQNEAQ (reference sequence). The CDR3, as DNA: TGTGCCAGCAGCCTCCAGGGGGACTACAATGAGCAGTTCTTC. This translates into CASSLQGDYNEQFF.

This chain links TRBV5-4 with TRBJ2-6; D remains unclear. The germline V gene encodes CDR1 SGHNT and CDR2 YYREEE (reference sequence). The V end lost 3 bases, the J end lost 2 bases, and 3 bases lay between the germline ends. This CDR3 has 13 residues. The CDR3 protein is CASSSAGANVLTF. The DNA of the CDR3 is TGTGCCAGCAGCTCAGCTGGGGCCAACGTCCTGACTTTC.

V is TRBV5-1 and J is TRBJ2-7; D is perhaps TRBD1 (6 bases). CDR3 length: 18 amino acids. Germline CDR1 SGHRS, CDR2 YFSETQ. The V gene lost 0 bases and the J gene lost 1 base, with 20 bases spanning the gap. CDR3 coding DNA: TGCGCCAGCAGCTTGGGCCCAATCAGGGGAGAAGTATCCTACGAGCAGTACTTC. This translates into CASSLGPIRGEVSYEQYF.

The chain has TRBV11-2 and TRBJ1-1; tentative D call: TRBD1 (6 bases). Germline V gives CDR1 SGHAT, CDR2 FQNNGV. The CDR3 totals 15 residues. The V and J ends lost 5 bases and 4 bases respectively, with 17 bases between them. The CDR3 loop is CASSAKTRGGTEAFF. CDR3 bases: TGTGCCAGCAGCGCGAAGACAAGAGGGGGCACTGAAGCTTTCTTT.

The V and J genes are TRBV29-1 and TRBJ1-1, with 8 positions matching TRBD1. The CDR3 is made up of 13 amino acids. The germline V gene encodes CDR1 SQVTM and CDR2 ANQGSEA. The V and J ends lost 7 bases and 10 bases, in that order; junction bases with no gene match: 14. CDR3 loop: CSGRPRGLEGAFF. The CDR3 DNA reads TGCAGCGGTCGACCCAGGGGGCTTGAAGGAGCTTTCTTT.

This chain uses TRBV28 with TRBJ1-6, with 11 bases aligning to TRBD1. With 1 base clipped from V and 6 bases from J, the junction kept 8 bases outside the gene matches. CDR1 is MDHEN and CDR2 is SYDVKM in the germline V gene. This CDR3 comprises 18 residues. The CDR3 sequence is CASSLYSTGQGANSPLHF. As DNA, the CDR3 is TGTGCCAGCAGTTTATACTCAACCGGACAGGGGGCTAATTCACCCCTCCACTTT.

V usage is TRBV7-2 and J usage is TRBJ2-5; no firm D call. Germline V gene lookup returns CDR1 SGHTA and CDR2 FQGNSA. There are 11 residues in the CDR3. V dropped 4 bases and J dropped 5 bases, with 5 bases sitting between them. CDR3: CASSSRETQYF. CDR3 in DNA: TGTGCCAGCAGCTCCAGGGAGACCCAGTACTTC. The variable domain in full, completed from reference TRBV7-2 and TRBJ2-5, reads GAGVSQSPSNKVTEKGKDVELRCDPISGHTALYWYRQSLGQGLEFLIYFQGNSAPDKSGLPSDRFSAERTGGSVSTLTIQRTQQEDSAVYLCASSSRETQYFGPGTRLLVL.